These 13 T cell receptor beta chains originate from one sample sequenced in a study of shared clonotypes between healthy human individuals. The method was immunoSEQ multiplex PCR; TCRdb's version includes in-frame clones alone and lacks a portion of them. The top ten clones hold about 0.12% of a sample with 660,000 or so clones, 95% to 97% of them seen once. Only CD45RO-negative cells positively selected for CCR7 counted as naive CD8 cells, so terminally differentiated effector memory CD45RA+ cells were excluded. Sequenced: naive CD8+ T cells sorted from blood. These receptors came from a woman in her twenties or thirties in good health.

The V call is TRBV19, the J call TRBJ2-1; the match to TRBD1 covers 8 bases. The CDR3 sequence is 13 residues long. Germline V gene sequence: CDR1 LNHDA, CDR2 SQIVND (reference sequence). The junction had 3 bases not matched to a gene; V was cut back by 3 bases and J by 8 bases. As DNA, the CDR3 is TGTGCCAGTAGTATGGACAGGGATTATGAGCAGTTCTTC. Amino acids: CASSMDRDYEQFF.

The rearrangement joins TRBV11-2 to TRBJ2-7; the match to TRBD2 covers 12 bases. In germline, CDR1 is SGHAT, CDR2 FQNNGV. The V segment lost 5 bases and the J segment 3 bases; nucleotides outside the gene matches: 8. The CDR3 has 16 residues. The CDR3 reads CASSGGLAGEFYEQYF. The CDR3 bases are TGTGCCAGCAGCGGGGGACTAGCGGGTGAATTCTACGAGCAGTACTTC.

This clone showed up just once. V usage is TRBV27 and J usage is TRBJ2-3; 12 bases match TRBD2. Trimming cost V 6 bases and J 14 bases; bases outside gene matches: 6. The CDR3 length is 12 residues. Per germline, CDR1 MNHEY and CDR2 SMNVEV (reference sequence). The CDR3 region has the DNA TGTGCCAGCAGCAGGGGACTAGCGGGTCTGTATTTT. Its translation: CASSRGLAGLYF.

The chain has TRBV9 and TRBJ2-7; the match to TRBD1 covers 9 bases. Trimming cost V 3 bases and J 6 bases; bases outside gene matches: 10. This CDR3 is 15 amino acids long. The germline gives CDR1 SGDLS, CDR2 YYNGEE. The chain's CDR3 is CASSAYRDREIEQYF. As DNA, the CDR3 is TGTGCCAGCAGCGCTTACCGGGACAGGGAGATCGAGCAGTACTTC.

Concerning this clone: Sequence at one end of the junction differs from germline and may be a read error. The CDR3 DNA reads TGTGCCAGCGGGGCGAGGGAGCTGCTTTTT. Translation: CASGARELLF. The genes are TRBV6-5 and TRBJ2-2, with D tentatively TRBD1 or TRBD2 (5 bases each). The CDR3 runs 10 residues. Germline V gene lookup returns CDR1 MNHEY and CDR2 SVGAGI.

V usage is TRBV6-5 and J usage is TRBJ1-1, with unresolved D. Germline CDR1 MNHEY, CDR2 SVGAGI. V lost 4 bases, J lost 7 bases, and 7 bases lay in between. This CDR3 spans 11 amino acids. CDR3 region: CASSFLDEAFF. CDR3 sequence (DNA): TGTGCCAGCAGTTTCCTAGATGAAGCTTTCTTT.

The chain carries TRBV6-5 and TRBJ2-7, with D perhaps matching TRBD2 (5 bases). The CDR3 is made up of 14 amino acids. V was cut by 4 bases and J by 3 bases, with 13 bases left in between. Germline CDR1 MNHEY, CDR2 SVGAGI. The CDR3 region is CASSLTGSHYEQYF. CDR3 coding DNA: TGTGCCAGCAGTTTAACGGGGTCTCACTACGAGCAGTACTTC.

The chain's CDR3 is CASSVSGSGTDTQYF. For the CDR3, the DNA is TGTGCCAGCAGCGTCTCGGGGTCTGGCACAGATACGCAGTATTTT. V usage is TRBV9 and J usage is TRBJ2-3; possibly TRBD2 for D (5 bases). The CDR3 runs 15 residues. Trimming pared 2 bases from V and 1 base from J, leaving 11 bases between. In germline, CDR1 is SGDLS, CDR2 YYNGEE.

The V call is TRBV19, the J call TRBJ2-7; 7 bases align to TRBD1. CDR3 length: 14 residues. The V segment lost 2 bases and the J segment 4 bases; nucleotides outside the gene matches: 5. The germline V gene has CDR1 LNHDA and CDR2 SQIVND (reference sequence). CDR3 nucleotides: TGTGCCAGTAGTATAAGGGACAGAGGATACGAGCAGTACTTC. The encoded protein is CASSIRDRGYEQYF.

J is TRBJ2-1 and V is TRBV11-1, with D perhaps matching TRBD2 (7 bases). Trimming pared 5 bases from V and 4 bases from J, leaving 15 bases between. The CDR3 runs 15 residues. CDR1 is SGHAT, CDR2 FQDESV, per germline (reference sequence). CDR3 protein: CASSPRGGTYNEQFF. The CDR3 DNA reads TGTGCCAGCAGCCCTCGCGGGGGCACGTACAATGAGCAGTTCTTC.

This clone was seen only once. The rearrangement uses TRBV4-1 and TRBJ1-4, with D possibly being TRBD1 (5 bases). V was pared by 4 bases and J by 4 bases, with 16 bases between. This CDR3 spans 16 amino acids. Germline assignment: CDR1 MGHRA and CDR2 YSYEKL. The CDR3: CASSPIQGWVNEKLFF. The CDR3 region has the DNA TGCGCCAGCAGCCCAATTCAGGGCTGGGTTAATGAAAAACTGTTTTTT.

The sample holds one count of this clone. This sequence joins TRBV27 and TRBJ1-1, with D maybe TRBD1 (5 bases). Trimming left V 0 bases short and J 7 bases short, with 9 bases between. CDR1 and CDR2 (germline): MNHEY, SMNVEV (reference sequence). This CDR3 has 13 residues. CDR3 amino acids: CASSLSGVSEAFF. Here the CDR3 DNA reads TGTGCCAGCAGTTTATCAGGGGTAAGTGAAGCTTTCTTT.

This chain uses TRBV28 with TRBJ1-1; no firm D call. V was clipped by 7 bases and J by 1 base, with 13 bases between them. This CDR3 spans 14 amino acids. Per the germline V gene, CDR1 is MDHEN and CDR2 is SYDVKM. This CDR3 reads CASTISEGNTEAFF. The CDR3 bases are TGTGCCAGCACCATCTCGGAGGGGAACACTGAAGCTTTCTTT. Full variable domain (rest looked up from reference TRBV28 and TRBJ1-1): DVKVTQSSRYLVKRTGEKVFLECVQDMDHENMFWYRQDPGLGLRLIYFSYDVKMKEKGDIPEGYSVSREKKERFSLILESASTNQTSMYLCASTISEGNTEAFFGQGTRLTVV.